This T cell receptor (beta chain) originates from a study of T cells in Graves' hyperthyroidism and ophthalmopathy. Germline lookup yields CDR1 SNHLY and CDR2 FYNNEI. The CDR3 is made up of 13 amino acids. Each 10 ml fresh peripheral blood draw supplied the PBMCs. This clonotype was seen repeatedly, ten times or more. The source material, RNA transcripts, was used to amplify TCR beta CDR3 regions. With the HTBI primer set, the TCR CDR3 went through a first round of RT-PCR. TCRdb reanalysed the multiplex PCR reads using MiXCR and keeps one entry per CDR3 protein. This table holds nearly 600,000 distinct CDR3 sequences, 14% found once.

The clonotype was recovered from a woman in her twenties or thirties with Graves' hyperthyroidism that later progressed to Graves' ophthalmopathy. V gene TRBV2 combines with J gene TRBJ1-1; no definite D call. Sequences were obtained from blood. CDR3 in DNA: TGTGTACCCAGGACTTCCACTCTAGGAGAAGCTTTCTTT. The encoded protein is CVPRTSTLGEAFF.